This T cell receptor (beta chain) was sequenced in a study of blood T cell repertoires in COVID-19. Across the whole study: Italy, Spain and the United States were the sources of the convalescent and acute COVID-19 samples.

Note on this clone: The same CDR3 is also encoded by other DNA sequences in this sample.

Original processing notes: Estimation of nucleated cell counts was performed using reference gene primer amplification. The assay was immunoSEQ multiplex PCR, and TCRdb's table has in-frame clones only and misses some. The DNA gave D and trimming, while V, J and clone size come from that table. The sample lists 95,000 to 150,000 clones, about nine tenths seen once, with approximately 4.3% in the top ten. V lost 6 bases, J lost 5 bases, and 2 bases stayed unmatched. Per germline, CDR1 LNHDA and CDR2 SQIVND (reference sequence). The CDR3 is made up of 13 amino acids. The J gene is TRBJ1-5, the V gene TRBV19; 9 positions agree with TRBD1. Sequenced input: peripheral blood. This TCR was recovered from a man aged 40-50 years with acute or convalescent COVID-19. In DNA form, the CDR3 reads TGTGCCAGTAGCGACAGGGGGTATCAGCCCCAGCATTTT. It translates to CASSDRGYQPQHF.